These T cell receptor beta chains were read from a single sample in a study of cytomegalovirus exposure and HLA in healthy donors. Libraries were prepared by immunoSEQ multiplex PCR; TCRdb keeps only in-frame clonotypes and omits some of them. The sample carries 95,000 to 120,000 clones, approximately 86% recorded once. Sequenced material: PBMCs. The origin of the receptors is a woman aged 18-30 years in good health and CMV-seronegative. Each CDR3 is given without its conserved first and last residue. Fields, in order: D gene, clone size, V gene, J gene, CDR3 protein. The D gene is left open where the match is weak. The size entry is marked missing in some rows and otherwise reads once, few, many or a size class.

d_call: .; clone_size: .; v_call: TRBV25-1; j_call: TRBJ1-2; cdr3_aa: ASSVPGANYGYT
d_call: TRBD1; clone_size: .; v_call: TRBV2; j_call: TRBJ2-1; cdr3_aa: ASSEALVGTGAKLGDEQF
d_call: TRBD2; clone_size: once; v_call: TRBV28; j_call: TRBJ2-3; cdr3_aa: ASSPPGLAGASDTQY
d_call: TRBD1; clone_size: .; v_call: TRBV4-1; j_call: TRBJ2-7; cdr3_aa: ASSRGQGAYEQY
d_call: TRBD1; clone_size: .; v_call: TRBV19; j_call: TRBJ1-5; cdr3_aa: ASSKGQIFGQPQH
d_call: TRBD1; clone_size: .; v_call: TRBV28; j_call: TRBJ1-2; cdr3_aa: ASSHRGQGGYT
d_call: TRBD2; clone_size: once; v_call: TRBV7-3; j_call: TRBJ2-3; cdr3_aa: ASSLDGGGSFADTQY
d_call: TRBD1; clone_size: .; v_call: TRBV19; j_call: TRBJ1-2; cdr3_aa: ASSSDRGANYGYT
d_call: TRBD2; clone_size: .; v_call: TRBV4-2; j_call: TRBJ2-3; cdr3_aa: ASSQGLAGALSTDTQY
d_call: .; clone_size: .; v_call: TRBV9; j_call: TRBJ2-3; cdr3_aa: ASSWGADTQY
d_call: TRBD1; clone_size: .; v_call: TRBV6-5; j_call: TRBJ1-4; cdr3_aa: ASSYRTGTANEKLF
d_call: .; clone_size: .; v_call: TRBV6-1; j_call: TRBJ2-1; cdr3_aa: ASAGYNEQF
d_call: TRBD2; clone_size: .; v_call: TRBV5-6; j_call: TRBJ2-2; cdr3_aa: ASSLEASGGRMTGELF
d_call: .; clone_size: .; v_call: TRBV9; j_call: TRBJ2-3; cdr3_aa: ASSVGHSDTQY
d_call: .; clone_size: .; v_call: TRBV18; j_call: TRBJ2-1; cdr3_aa: ASDAQDRNEQF